This is a list of T cell receptor beta chains from one sample in a study of blood T cell repertoires in COVID-19. Clones were read by immunoSEQ multiplex PCR, and TCRdb kept only the in-frame ones, dropping some. The sample holds 130,000 or so clones, roughly 80% seen once. The sample consisted of peripheral blood. The receptors originated from a woman aged 60-75 years with acute or convalescent COVID-19. The CDR3 runs from the conserved cysteine through the conserved F or W. The D gene is left open where the match is weak. Size is omitted from some rows. Given values are once, few, many or a class for expanded clones.

clone_size: NA; d_call: NA; j_call: TRBJ1-6; v_call: TRBV18; cdr3_aa: CASSPVGTIYNSPLHF; cdr3_nt: TGTGCCAGCTCACCGGTGGGGACTATCTATAATTCACCCCTCCACTTT
clone_size: once; d_call: TRBD1; j_call: TRBJ1-1; v_call: TRBV24-1; cdr3_aa: CATASGQLNTEAFF; cdr3_nt: TGTGCCACCGCATCGGGACAGTTGAACACTGAAGCTTTCTTT
clone_size: once; d_call: NA; j_call: TRBJ2-1; v_call: TRBV11-2; cdr3_aa: CASSLPGTTEQFF; cdr3_nt: TGTGCCAGCAGCTTGCCCGGAACTACTGAGCAGTTCTTC
clone_size: NA; d_call: TRBD1; j_call: TRBJ1-1; v_call: TRBV27; cdr3_aa: CASKRGGSHTEAFF; cdr3_nt: TGTGCCAGCAAAAGAGGGGGCAGTCACACTGAAGCTTTCTTT
clone_size: NA; d_call: NA; j_call: TRBJ1-2; v_call: TRBV27; cdr3_aa: CASSVDRNYGYTF; cdr3_nt: TGTGCCAGCAGTGTGGACAGAAACTATGGCTACACCTTC
clone_size: NA; d_call: TRBD1; j_call: TRBJ2-7; v_call: TRBV5-1; cdr3_aa: CASSLGQGDEQYF; cdr3_nt: TGCGCCAGCAGCTTGGGACAGGGGGACGAGCAGTACTTC
clone_size: NA; d_call: NA; j_call: TRBJ1-6; v_call: TRBV5-1; cdr3_aa: CASSLDSPGSPLHF; cdr3_nt: TGCGCCAGCAGCTTGGACAGCCCAGGTTCACCCCTCCACTTT
clone_size: NA; d_call: TRBD1; j_call: TRBJ2-7; v_call: TRBV5-4; cdr3_aa: CASSLDLDRSRYEQYF; cdr3_nt: TGTGCCAGCAGCTTGGATTTGGACAGGAGTCGCTACGAGCAGTACTTC
clone_size: NA; d_call: TRBD2; j_call: TRBJ2-3; v_call: TRBV11-3; cdr3_aa: CASSRRSGGETDTQYF; cdr3_nt: TGTGCCAGCAGCCGACGGAGCGGGGGGGAGACAGATACGCAGTATTTT
clone_size: NA; d_call: NA; j_call: TRBJ2-2; v_call: TRBV2; cdr3_aa: CASTSLPGELFF; cdr3_nt: TGTGCCAGCACTAGTCTCCCCGGGGAGCTGTTTTTT
clone_size: NA; d_call: TRBD2; j_call: TRBJ2-3; v_call: TRBV7-2; cdr3_aa: CASSFSNGGADTQYF; cdr3_nt: TGTGCCAGCAGCTTTTCAAACGGGGGGGCAGATACGCAGTATTTT
clone_size: NA; d_call: NA; j_call: TRBJ1-6; v_call: TRBV20-1; cdr3_aa: CSASKWAGFGSPLHF; cdr3_nt: TGCAGTGCTAGTAAATGGGCAGGGTTCGGTTCACCCCTCCACTTT
clone_size: NA; d_call: NA; j_call: TRBJ1-1; v_call: TRBV6-5; cdr3_aa: CASSYSTGRRAFF; cdr3_nt: TGTGCCAGCAGTTACTCAACAGGACGTCGTGCTTTCTTT
clone_size: NA; d_call: NA; j_call: TRBJ1-1; v_call: TRBV19; cdr3_aa: CASKGGSPEAFF; cdr3_nt: TGTGCCAGTAAGGGAGGGTCCCCTGAAGCTTTCTTT
clone_size: NA; d_call: TRBD1; j_call: TRBJ1-3; v_call: TRBV5-1; cdr3_aa: CASSFFDRDSGNTIYF; cdr3_nt: TGCGCCAGCAGCTTCTTCGACAGGGACTCTGGAAACACCATATATTTT
clone_size: NA; d_call: NA; j_call: TRBJ1-1; v_call: TRBV5-1; cdr3_aa: CASSWGVSNTEAFF; cdr3_nt: TGCGCCAGCAGCTGGGGGGTGTCGAACACTGAAGCTTTCTTT
clone_size: once; d_call: NA; j_call: TRBJ2-5; v_call: TRBV12-5; cdr3_aa: CASGRQETQYF; cdr3_nt: TGTGCTAGCGGGAGACAAGAGACCCAGTACTTC
clone_size: NA; d_call: TRBD1; j_call: TRBJ1-2; v_call: TRBV2; cdr3_aa: CASRGQGASGYTF; cdr3_nt: TGTGCCAGCAGGGGACAGGGGGCTAGTGGCTACACCTTC
clone_size: NA; d_call: NA; j_call: TRBJ2-6; v_call: TRBV12-3/TRBV12-4; cdr3_aa: CASSLPGANVLTF; cdr3_nt: TGTGCCAGCAGTTTACCGGGGGCCAACGTCCTGACTTTC
clone_size: NA; d_call: NA; j_call: TRBJ1-4; v_call: TRBV18; cdr3_aa: CASSPPKGGAEKLFF; cdr3_nt: TGTGCCAGCTCACCCCCGAAGGGAGGGGCTGAAAAACTGTTTTTT
clone_size: once; d_call: NA; j_call: TRBJ1-6; v_call: TRBV10-1; cdr3_aa: CASSPFADSPLHF; cdr3_nt: TGCGCCAGCAGTCCCTTCGCAGATTCACCCCTCCACTTT
clone_size: NA; d_call: NA; j_call: TRBJ1-2; v_call: TRBV19; cdr3_aa: CASSTEILTRGYTF; cdr3_nt: TGTGCCAGTAGTACGGAGATCCTAACGAGAGGCTACACCTTC
clone_size: NA; d_call: NA; j_call: TRBJ2-5; v_call: TRBV27; cdr3_aa: CASSWRSPGETQYF; cdr3_nt: TGTGCCAGCAGTTGGAGGTCCCCCGGAGAGACCCAGTACTTC